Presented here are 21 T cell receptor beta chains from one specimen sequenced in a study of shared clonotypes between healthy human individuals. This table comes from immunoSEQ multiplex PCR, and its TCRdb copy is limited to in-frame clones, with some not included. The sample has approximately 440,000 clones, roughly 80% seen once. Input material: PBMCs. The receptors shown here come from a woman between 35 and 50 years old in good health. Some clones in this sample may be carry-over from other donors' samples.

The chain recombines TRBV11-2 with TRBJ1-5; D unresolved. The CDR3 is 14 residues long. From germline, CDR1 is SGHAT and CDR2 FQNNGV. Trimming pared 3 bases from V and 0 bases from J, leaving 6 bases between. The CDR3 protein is CASSLGNSNQPQHF. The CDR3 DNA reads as TGTGCCAGCAGCTTGGGCAATAGCAATCAGCCCCAGCATTTT.

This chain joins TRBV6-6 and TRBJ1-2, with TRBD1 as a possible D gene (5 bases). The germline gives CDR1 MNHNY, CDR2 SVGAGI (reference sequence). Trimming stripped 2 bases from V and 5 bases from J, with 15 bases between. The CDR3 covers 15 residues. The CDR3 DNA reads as TGTGCCAGCAGTTACACTGACGGAGGGGAGTATGGCTACACCTTC. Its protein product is CASSYTDGGEYGYTF.

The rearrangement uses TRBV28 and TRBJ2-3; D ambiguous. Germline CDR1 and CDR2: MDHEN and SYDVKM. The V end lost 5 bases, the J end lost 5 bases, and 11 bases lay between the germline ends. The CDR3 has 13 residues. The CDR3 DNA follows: TGTGCCAGCAGTCCCCCATGGCTAGATACGCAGTATTTT. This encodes CASSPPWLDTQYF.

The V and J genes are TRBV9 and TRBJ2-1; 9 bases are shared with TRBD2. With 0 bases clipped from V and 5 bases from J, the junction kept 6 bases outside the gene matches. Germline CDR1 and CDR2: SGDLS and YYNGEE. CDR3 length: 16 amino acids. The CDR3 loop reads CASSVAASGKNNEQFF. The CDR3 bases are TGTGCCAGCAGCGTAGCAGCTAGCGGGAAAAACAATGAGCAGTTCTTC.

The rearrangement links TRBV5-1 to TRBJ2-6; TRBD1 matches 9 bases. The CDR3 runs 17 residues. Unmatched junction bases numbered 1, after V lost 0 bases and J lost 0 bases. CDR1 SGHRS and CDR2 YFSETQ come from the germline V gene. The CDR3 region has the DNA TGCGCCAGCAGCTTGGGACAGGGGGTCTCTGGGGCCAACGTCCTGACTTTC. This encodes CASSLGQGVSGANVLTF.

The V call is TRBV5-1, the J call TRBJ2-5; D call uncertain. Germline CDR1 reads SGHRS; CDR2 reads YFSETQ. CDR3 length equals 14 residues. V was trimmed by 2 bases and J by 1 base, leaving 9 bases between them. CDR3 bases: TGCGCCAGCAGCTTTCTGATCCCCCAAGAGACCCAGTACTTC. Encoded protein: CASSFLIPQETQYF.

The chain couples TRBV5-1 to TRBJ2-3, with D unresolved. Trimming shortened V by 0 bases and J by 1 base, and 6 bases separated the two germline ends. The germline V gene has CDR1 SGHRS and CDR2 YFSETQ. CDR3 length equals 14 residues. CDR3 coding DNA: TGCGCCAGCAGCTTGGTTGCGCGCACAGATACGCAGTATTTT. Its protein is CASSLVARTDTQYF.

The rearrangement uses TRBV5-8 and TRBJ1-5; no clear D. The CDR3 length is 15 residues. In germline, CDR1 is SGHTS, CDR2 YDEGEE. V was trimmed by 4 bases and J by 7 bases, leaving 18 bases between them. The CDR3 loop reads CASSRKARARQPQHF. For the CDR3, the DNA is TGTGCCAGCAGCCGAAAGGCCCGGGCCCGCCAGCCCCAGCATTTT.

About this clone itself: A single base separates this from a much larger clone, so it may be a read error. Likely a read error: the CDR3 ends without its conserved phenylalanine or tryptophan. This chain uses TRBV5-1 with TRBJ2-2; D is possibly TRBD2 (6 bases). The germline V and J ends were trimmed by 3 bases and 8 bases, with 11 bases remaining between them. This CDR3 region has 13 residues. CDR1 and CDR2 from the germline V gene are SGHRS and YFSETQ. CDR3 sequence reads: CASSSLALGELFS. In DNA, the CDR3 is TGCGCCAGCAGCTCCCTAGCGTTAGGGGAGCTGTTTTCT.

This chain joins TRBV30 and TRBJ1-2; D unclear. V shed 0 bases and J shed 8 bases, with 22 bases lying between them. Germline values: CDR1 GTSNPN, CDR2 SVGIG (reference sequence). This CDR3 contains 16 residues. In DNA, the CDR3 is TGTGCCTGGAGTGTACTTCGGGCTCCCCGCGGGTACGGCTACACCTTC. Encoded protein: CAWSVLRAPRGYGYTF. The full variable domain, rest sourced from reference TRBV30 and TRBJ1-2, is SQTIHQWPATLVQPVGSPLSLECTVEGTSNPNLYWYRQAAGRGLQLLFYSVGIGQISSEVPQNLSASRPQDRQFILSSKKLLLSDSGFYLCAWSVLRAPRGYGYTFGSGTRLTVV.

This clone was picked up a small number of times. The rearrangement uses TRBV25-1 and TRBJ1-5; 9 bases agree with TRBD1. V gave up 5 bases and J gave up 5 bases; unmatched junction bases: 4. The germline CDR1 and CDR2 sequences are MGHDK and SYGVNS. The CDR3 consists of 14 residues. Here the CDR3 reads CASSRDRADQPQHF. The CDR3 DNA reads TGTGCCAGCAGTCGGGACAGGGCGGATCAGCCCCAGCATTTT.

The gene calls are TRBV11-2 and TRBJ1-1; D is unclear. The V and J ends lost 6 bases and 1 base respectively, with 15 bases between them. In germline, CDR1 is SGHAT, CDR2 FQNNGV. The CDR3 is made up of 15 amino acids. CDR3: CASRSPTVRNTEAFF. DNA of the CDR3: TGTGCCAGCAGATCACCCACGGTTCGGAACACTGAAGCTTTCTTT.

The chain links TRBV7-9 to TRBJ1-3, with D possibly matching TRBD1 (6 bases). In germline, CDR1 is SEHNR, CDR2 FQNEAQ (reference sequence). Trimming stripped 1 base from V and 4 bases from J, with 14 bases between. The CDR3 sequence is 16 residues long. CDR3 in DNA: TGTGCCAGCAGCTTAGAGGCACAGGGTGCCGGAAACACCATATATTTT. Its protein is CASSLEAQGAGNTIYF.

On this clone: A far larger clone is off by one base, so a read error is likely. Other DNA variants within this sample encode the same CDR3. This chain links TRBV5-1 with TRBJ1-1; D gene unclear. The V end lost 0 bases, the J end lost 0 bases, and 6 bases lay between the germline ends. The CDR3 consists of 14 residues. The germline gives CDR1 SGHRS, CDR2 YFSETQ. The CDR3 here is CASSLGGMNTEAFF. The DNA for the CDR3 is TGCGCCAGCAGCTTGGGGGGAATGAACACTGAAGCTTTCTTT.

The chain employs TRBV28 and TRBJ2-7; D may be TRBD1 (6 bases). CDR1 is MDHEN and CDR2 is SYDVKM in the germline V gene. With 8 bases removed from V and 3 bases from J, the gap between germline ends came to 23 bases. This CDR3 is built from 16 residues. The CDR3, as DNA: TGTGCCAGCCATAGGGCAGGGGATCCTCTGGGCTACGAGCAGTACTTC. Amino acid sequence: CASHRAGDPLGYEQYF.

The CDR3 protein is CASSFGTGWSEQYF. In DNA form, the CDR3 reads TGCGCCAGCAGCTTTGGGACAGGGTGGTCCGAGCAGTACTTC. The chain combines TRBV5-1 with TRBJ2-7; TRBD1 agrees at 9 bases. This CDR3 comprises 14 residues. Germline values: CDR1 SGHRS, CDR2 YFSETQ. Trimming at V came to 2 bases and at J to 6 bases, leaving 6 bases not matched to a gene.

The CDR3 sequence: CASSHLTGDEQYF. DNA for the CDR3: TGCGCCAGCAGTCATTTAACCGGGGACGAGCAGTACTTC. The chain is built from TRBV23-1 and TRBJ2-7; D perhaps matches TRBD2 (5 bases). TRBV23-1 is annotated as an ORF whose role is uncertain. CDR3 length: 13 residues. Trimming stripped 3 bases from V and 5 bases from J, with 11 bases between.

For the CDR3, the DNA is TGTGCCAGCAGCCCAGGGACTAGCGGGAATTGGGAGACCCAGTACTTC. The encoded protein is CASSPGTSGNWETQYF. The chain is built from TRBV11-2 and TRBJ2-5, with 13 bases matching TRBD2. CDR1 is SGHAT, CDR2 FQNNGV, per germline. The CDR3 extends over 16 amino acids. The V segment lost 5 bases and the J segment 5 bases; nucleotides outside the gene matches: 8.

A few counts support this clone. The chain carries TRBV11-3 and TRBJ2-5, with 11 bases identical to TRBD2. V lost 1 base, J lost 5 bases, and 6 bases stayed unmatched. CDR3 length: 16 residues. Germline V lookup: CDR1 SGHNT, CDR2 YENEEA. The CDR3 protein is CASSLGSRLAGETQYF. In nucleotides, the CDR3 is TGTGCCAGCAGCTTAGGGTCTCGACTAGCGGGGGAGACCCAGTACTTC.

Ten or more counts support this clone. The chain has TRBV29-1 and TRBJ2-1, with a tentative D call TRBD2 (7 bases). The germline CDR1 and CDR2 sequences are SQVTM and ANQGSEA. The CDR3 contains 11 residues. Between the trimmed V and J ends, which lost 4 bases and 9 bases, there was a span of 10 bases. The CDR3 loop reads CSVGGGGEQFF. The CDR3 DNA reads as TGCAGCGTTGGGGGAGGGGGTGAGCAGTTCTTC.

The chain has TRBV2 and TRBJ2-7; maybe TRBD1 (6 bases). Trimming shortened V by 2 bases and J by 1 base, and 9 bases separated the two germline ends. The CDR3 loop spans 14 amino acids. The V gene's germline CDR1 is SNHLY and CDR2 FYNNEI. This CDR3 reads CASSEQQGSYEQYF. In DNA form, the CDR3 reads TGTGCCAGCAGTGAACAACAGGGATCCTACGAGCAGTACTTC.